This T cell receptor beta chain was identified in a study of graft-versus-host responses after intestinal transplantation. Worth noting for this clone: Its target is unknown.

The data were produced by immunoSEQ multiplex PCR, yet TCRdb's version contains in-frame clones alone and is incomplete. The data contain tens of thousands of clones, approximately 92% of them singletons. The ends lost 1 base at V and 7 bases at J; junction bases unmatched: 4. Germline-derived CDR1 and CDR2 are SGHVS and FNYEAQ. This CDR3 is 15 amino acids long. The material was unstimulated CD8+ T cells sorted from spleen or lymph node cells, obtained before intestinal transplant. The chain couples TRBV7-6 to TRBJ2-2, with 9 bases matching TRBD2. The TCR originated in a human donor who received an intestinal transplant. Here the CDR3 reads CASSLGAGGVGELFF. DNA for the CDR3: TGTGCCAGCAGCTTAGGAGCGGGAGGAGTCGGGGAGCTGTTTTTT.